These 10 T cell receptor beta chains came from one sample sequenced in a study of vaccination and CD4 T cells after COVID-19. The Oncomine TCR Beta short-read assay generated sequence data from the DNA of cultured CD4+ T cells. TCRdb itself ran the PCR reads through MiXCR, one entry per CDR3 protein. There are about 15,000 distinct CDR3 sequences in the sample; under 85% occur only once, and about 17% lies in the top ten. These receptors are not linked to any known antigen. Treatment here: approximately 9-day PBMC culture with coronavirus spike peptide pools or control peptides (ViraFEST assay). The sequencing input was CD4+ T cells from blood, cultured in vitro. The receptor source for this set is a human donor who had recovered from COVID-19.

The chain links TRBV6-1 to TRBJ1-2, with 7 bases that match TRBD1. Germline CDR1 MNHNS, CDR2 SASEGT. CDR3 length: 13 residues. Unmatched junction bases numbered 4, after V lost 6 bases and J lost 3 bases. The CDR3 sequence is CASSRGGHYGYTF. Here the CDR3 DNA reads TGTGCCAGCAGCCGAGGGGGCCACTATGGCTACACCTTC.

The sample holds one count of this clonotype. This chain uses TRBV28 with TRBJ1-5, with 9 bases lining up with TRBD1. This CDR3 has 14 amino acids. CDR1 MDHEN and CDR2 SYDVKM come from the germline V gene. V shed 2 bases and J 6 bases; nucleotides not matched to a gene: 2. The chain's CDR3 is CASSLGQGSQPQHF. CDR3 DNA sequence: TGTGCCAGCAGTTTAGGACAGGGGTCTCAGCCCCAGCATTTT.

The chain employs TRBV20-1 and TRBJ1-1; D gene unclear. CDR3 size: 11 residues. CDR1 and CDR2 (germline): DFQATT, SNEGSKA (reference sequence). V shed 7 bases and J shed 1 base, with 7 bases lying between them. CDR3 loop: CSGLGNTEAFF. The CDR3 DNA follows: TGCAGTGGGTTGGGGAACACTGAAGCTTTCTTT.

By share, this clonotype ranks as medium-sized. The chain links TRBV29-1 to TRBJ1-5; 7 bases are a match to TRBD1. V lost 6 bases and J lost 4; bases outside the gene matches: 3. Per germline, CDR1 SQVTM and CDR2 ANQGSEA. The CDR3 is 12 residues long. The CDR3 loop reads CSVGTENQPQHF. CDR3 in DNA: TGCAGCGTCGGGACAGAGAATCAGCCCCAGCATTTT.

The chain links TRBV6-5 to TRBJ1-3; D unclear. The CDR3 contains 16 residues. Germline CDR1 and CDR2: MNHEY and SVGAGI. With 0 bases removed from V and 0 bases from J, the gap between germline ends came to 9 bases. In DNA, the CDR3 is TGTGCCAGCAGTTACTCCCCGGGGTTCTCTGGAAACACCATATATTTT. Residues: CASSYSPGFSGNTIYF.

The DNA for the CDR3 is TGTGCCAGCACCCCCATCGGGAACACTGAAGCTTTCTTT. Its protein product is CASTPIGNTEAFF. V and J are TRBV7-2 and TRBJ1-1; D uncertain. Trimming left V 7 bases short and J 1 base short, with 10 bases between. CDR1 and CDR2 from the germline V gene are SGHTA and FQGNSA. CDR3 length equals 13 residues.

As to this clonotype: One junction end does not reproduce the germline sequence, and a read error may be involved. The rearrangement links TRBV7-2 to TRBJ1-3; D gene ambiguous. The length of the CDR3 is 13 residues. Per germline, CDR1 SGHTA and CDR2 FQGNSA. The CDR3 sequence: CASSFYLEDTVYF. The CDR3 region has the DNA TGTGCCAGCAGCTTTTACTTGGAAGACACCGTATATTTT. The whole variable domain, filled in from reference TRBV7-2 and TRBJ1-3, reads GAGVSQSPSNKVTEKGKDVELRCDPISGHTALYWYRQSLGQGLEFLIYFQGNSAPDKSGLPSDRFSAERTGGSVSTLTIQRTQQEDSAVYLCASSFYLEDTVYFGEGSWLTVV.

The CDR3 region has the DNA TGTGCCAGCAGCGTACAGGCTAACTATGGCTACACCTTC. The encoded protein is CASSVQANYGYTF. This chain joins TRBV7-2 and TRBJ1-2, with D tentatively TRBD1 (5 bases). Germline loops: CDR1 SGHTA, CDR2 FQGNSA. Trimming took 5 bases from V and 0 from J, leaving 7 bases between them. The CDR3 runs to 13 residues.

The CDR3 DNA sequence: TGTGCCAGCAGCAGTGGGGGGGATAGCTGGGAAGCTTTCTTT. It yields the protein CASSSGGDSWEAFF. The rearrangement joins TRBV7-9 to TRBJ1-1, with a weak D call TRBD1 (5 bases). Trimming left V 5 bases short and J 8 bases short, with 18 bases between. Germline CDR1 is SEHNR and CDR2 is FQNEAQ (reference sequence). The CDR3 contains 14 residues.

A few counts support this clonotype. The chain carries TRBV20-1 and TRBJ1-5; D not resolved. Germline CDR1 reads DFQATT; CDR2 reads SNEGSKA (reference sequence). The CDR3 totals 16 residues. The germline V and J ends were trimmed by 1 base and 4 bases, with 17 bases remaining between them. The CDR3 here is CSARAWSGSLNQPQHF. The CDR3 DNA reads TGCAGTGCTAGAGCTTGGTCCGGGTCCCTAAATCAGCCCCAGCATTTT.